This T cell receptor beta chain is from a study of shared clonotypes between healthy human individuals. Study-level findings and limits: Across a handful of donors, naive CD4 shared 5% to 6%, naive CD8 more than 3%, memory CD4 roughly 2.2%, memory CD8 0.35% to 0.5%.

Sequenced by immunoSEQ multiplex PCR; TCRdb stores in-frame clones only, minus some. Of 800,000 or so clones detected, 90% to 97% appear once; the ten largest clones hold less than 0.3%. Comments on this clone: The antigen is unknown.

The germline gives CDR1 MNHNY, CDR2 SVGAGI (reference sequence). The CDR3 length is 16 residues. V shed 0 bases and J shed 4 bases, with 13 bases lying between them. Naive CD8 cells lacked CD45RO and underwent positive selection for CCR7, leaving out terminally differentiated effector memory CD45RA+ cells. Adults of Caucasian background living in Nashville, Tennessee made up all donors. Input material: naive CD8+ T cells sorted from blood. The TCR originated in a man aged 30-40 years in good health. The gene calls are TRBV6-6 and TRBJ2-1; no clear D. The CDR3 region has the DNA TGTGCCAGCAGTTACTCCGGGCAGGTTGGTTACAATGAGCAGTTCTTC. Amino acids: CASSYSGQVGYNEQFF.